This passage covers 21 T cell receptor beta chains from one sample sequenced in a study of regulatory T cells in long-lasting Graves disease. The time point: persistent/refractory GD, antithyroid drugs over 5 years with positive TRAb. Scientists built the TCR library using RNA that was extracted from PBMCs. Researchers made TCR beta libraries by using iRepertoire HTBI primers and running Arm-PCR on CDR3 regions. MiXCR, applied by TCRdb to the multiplex PCR reads, yields one record per CDR3 protein. The sample lists 650,000 to 700,000 distinct CDR3 sequences; around 30% were seen once. Sequencing was performed on peripheral blood mononuclear cells (PBMCs), taken when the disease was refractory, from a patient treated with antithyroid drugs. Every receptor here comes from a female donor with Graves disease.

This chain joins TRBV5-1 and TRBJ2-4, with 12 bases aligning to TRBD2. The assigned J gene may be wrong: the sequence end matches TRBJ2-5 better. Germline CDR1 reads SGHRS; CDR2 reads YFSETQ. The CDR3 totals 16 residues. Written as DNA, the CDR3 is TGCGCCAGCAGCTTCGCTAGCGGGAGGGCCGGGGAGACCCAGTACTTC. Encoded protein: CASSFASGRAGETQYF.

The rearrangement uses TRBV18 and TRBJ1-4; D is undetermined. Per germline, CDR1 KGHSH and CDR2 LQKENI. This CDR3 is 13 amino acids long. Trimming took off 8 bases at V and 0 bases at J, with 7 bases between the two ends. The CDR3 sequence is CASLRSTNEKLFF. CDR3 sequence (DNA): TGTGCCAGCCTTAGATCAACTAATGAAAAACTGTTTTTT.

The V and J genes are TRBV27 and TRBJ2-7, with D maybe TRBD2 (6 bases). The CDR3 is 14 amino acids. Trimming removed 6 bases at V and 5 bases at J, with 17 bases between. Germline loops: CDR1 MNHEY, CDR2 SMNVEV (reference sequence). CDR3 residues: CASSLAGLFHEQYF. In DNA form, the CDR3 reads TGTGCCAGCAGCCTCGCGGGACTGTTTCACGAGCAGTACTTC.

The chain is built from TRBV19 and TRBJ2-1; D is undetermined. V was trimmed by 1 base and J by 0 bases, leaving 13 bases between them. The length of the CDR3 is 17 residues. Germline assignment: CDR1 LNHDA and CDR2 SQIVND (reference sequence). The CDR3 coding sequence is TGTGCCAGTAGTATAGTGGGAACCTATCCCTCCTACAATGAGCAGTTCTTC. Translating it yields CASSIVGTYPSYNEQFF.

The chain combines TRBV6-4 with TRBJ2-5, with 7 bases lining up with TRBD1. The V segment lost 5 bases and the J segment 2 bases; nucleotides outside the gene matches: 5. The CDR3 runs to 14 residues. CDR1 MRHNA and CDR2 SNTAGT come from the germline V gene. This CDR3 is CASSYWGQQETQYF. For the CDR3, the DNA is TGTGCCAGCAGTTACTGGGGACAGCAAGAGACCCAGTACTTC.

The chain carries TRBV20-1 and TRBJ2-7, with TRBD2 identical over 14 bases. The CDR3 consists of 16 residues. Trimming cost V 1 base and J 0 bases; bases outside gene matches: 2. Germline V gene sequence: CDR1 DFQATT, CDR2 SNEGSKA (reference sequence). The CDR3: CSARGTSGRSSYEQYF. DNA of the CDR3: TGCAGTGCTAGAGGGACTAGCGGGAGGAGCTCCTACGAGCAGTACTTC.

This clonotype was seen ten or more times. This chain connects TRBV28 to TRBJ1-2; tentative D call: TRBD1 (5 bases). V lost 2 bases to trimming and J lost 5 bases, with 15 bases between them. This CDR3 region has 15 residues. The germline CDR1 and CDR2 sequences are MDHEN and SYDVKM. Here the CDR3 reads CASSLGTTAGYGYTF. The CDR3, as DNA: TGTGCCAGCAGTTTAGGAACGACAGCTGGGTATGGCTACACCTTC.

The chain recombines TRBV11-2 with TRBJ2-1, with D possibly being TRBD1 (6 bases). Trimming left V 6 bases short and J 7 bases short, with 10 bases between. The CDR3 sequence is 12 residues long. Germline CDR1 SGHAT, CDR2 FQNNGV. DNA of the CDR3: TGTGCCAGCAGACCAACAGGGAATGAGCAGTTCTTC. Translated: CASRPTGNEQFF.

CDR3 DNA sequence: TGTGCCAGCAGCCCTGGGGCCTACGGAGGAGCTTTCTTT. Protein sequence: CASSPGAYGGAFF. This chain links TRBV7-9 with TRBJ1-1; TRBD1 might be the D (5 bases). There are 13 residues in the CDR3. Per germline, CDR1 SEHNR and CDR2 FQNEAQ (reference sequence). Trimming took 5 bases from V and 10 from J, leaving 17 bases between them.

The chain recombines TRBV29-1 with TRBJ1-5; TRBD1 aligns across 7 bases. The CDR3 loop spans 14 amino acids. V shed 5 bases and J 2 bases; nucleotides not matched to a gene: 6. The V gene's germline CDR1 is SQVTM and CDR2 ANQGSEA. In DNA, the CDR3 is TGCAGCGTTAAAACAGGGGTGGGCAATCAGCCCCAGCATTTT. Encoded protein: CSVKTGVGNQPQHF.

The chain carries TRBV7-2 and TRBJ2-1; D is undetermined. CDR1 SGHTA and CDR2 FQGNSA come from the germline V gene. The CDR3 runs to 15 residues. V lost 1 base, J lost 6 bases, and 13 bases lay in between. The CDR3 here is CASSLEALVGNEQFF. CDR3 sequence (DNA): TGTGCCAGCAGCTTAGAAGCGCTGGTGGGCAATGAGCAGTTCTTC.

Remarks on this clonotype: It may be a read error: a sequence one base away is much more abundant. The rearrangement joins TRBV6-2 or TRBV6-3 to TRBJ1-1, with no clear D. Germline values: CDR1 MNHEY, CDR2 SVGEGT. Trimming stripped 6 bases from V and 1 base from J, with 15 bases between. The CDR3 length is 15 residues. In DNA, the CDR3 is TGTGCCAGCAGGGAACAGAGCCTTGGGAACACTGAAGCTTTCTTT. Translation: CASREQSLGNTEAFF.

As to this clonotype: A much larger clone lies a single base off, so this may be a read error. The gene calls are TRBV28 and TRBJ1-3; D possibly corresponds to TRBD1 (5 bases). Germline V gene sequence: CDR1 MDHEN, CDR2 SYDVKM. The CDR3 runs to 16 residues. The V gene lost 2 bases and the J gene lost 2 bases, with 13 bases spanning the gap. CDR3 nucleotide sequence: TGTGCCAGCAGTTTAGGTCGGGGGTATCCTGGAAACACCATATATTTT. Its translation is CASSLGRGYPGNTIYF.

This clonotype is a singleton in its sample. The chain combines TRBV3-1 with TRBJ1-1, with unresolved D. V lost 0 bases, J lost 1 base, and 9 bases lay in between. CDR1 is LGHDT, CDR2 YNNKEL, per germline (reference sequence). This CDR3 contains 15 residues. The CDR3, as DNA: TGTGCCAGCAGCCAAGACCGTTACTGGAACACTGAAGCTTTCTTT. Its translation: CASSQDRYWNTEAFF.

This clonotype was picked up many times. The chain uses TRBV6-2 or TRBV6-3 and TRBJ2-7; 9 nucleotides match TRBD1. The germline V gene encodes CDR1 MNHEY and CDR2 SVGEGT. This CDR3 has 16 amino acids. J was trimmed by 4 bases and V by 2 bases; bases with no gene match: 9. Here the CDR3 DNA reads TGTGCCAGCAGTTACCCACTCCCGGACAGGGGTTACGAGCAGTACTTC. Translating it yields CASSYPLPDRGYEQYF.

This rearrangement joins TRBV20-1 to TRBJ2-1, with D possibly matching TRBD2 (6 bases). CDR1 is DFQATT, CDR2 SNEGSKA, per germline (reference sequence). The CDR3 has 13 amino acids. V was trimmed by 0 bases and J by 4 bases, leaving 7 bases between them. The CDR3: CSAREAGYNEQFF. The CDR3 DNA is TGCAGTGCTAGAGAAGCGGGTTACAATGAGCAGTTCTTC.

The chain couples TRBV7-3 to TRBJ2-2; D perhaps matches TRBD1 (5 bases). The CDR3 has 16 residues. Trimming took off 4 bases at V and 5 bases at J, with 17 bases between the two ends. CDR1 and CDR2 from the germline V gene are SGHTA and FQGTGA. This CDR3 is CASSWTPAQRTGELFF. CDR3 nucleotide sequence: TGTGCCAGCAGCTGGACACCGGCACAGAGAACCGGGGAGCTGTTTTTT.

This clonotype was detected many times. The CDR3 sequence is CASRGTEAFF. The CDR3 coding sequence is TGTGCCAGCAGGGGCACTGAAGCTTTCTTT. The rearrangement uses TRBV28 and TRBJ1-1; no reliable D call. The germline V gene encodes CDR1 MDHEN and CDR2 SYDVKM. V shed 6 bases and J shed 4 bases, with 3 bases lying between them. The CDR3 totals 10 residues.

V and J are TRBV27 and TRBJ1-2; no reliable D call. The germline CDR1 and CDR2 sequences are MNHEY and SMNVEV (reference sequence). This CDR3 is 14 amino acids long. Trimming removed 0 bases from V and 4 bases from J, with 9 bases in between. The CDR3 here is CASSLSGPIYGYTF. CDR3 nucleotide sequence: TGTGCCAGCAGTTTATCGGGCCCAATCTATGGCTACACCTTC.

The rearrangement joins TRBV7-9 to TRBJ1-5; weak D call: TRBD1 (5 bases). The length of the CDR3 is 14 residues. V was shortened by 5 bases and J by 1 base, with 9 bases between the two germline ends. Germline V gives CDR1 SEHNR, CDR2 FQNEAQ (reference sequence). CDR3 residues: CASSTDSSNQPQHF. The CDR3 nucleotides read TGTGCCAGCAGCACCGACAGCAGCAATCAGCCCCAGCATTTT.

V gene TRBV5-6 combines with J gene TRBJ1-1; no definite D call. This CDR3 has 13 amino acids. The germline V gene has CDR1 SGHDT and CDR2 YYEEEE. Trimming removed 1 base at V and 2 bases at J, with 6 bases between. Here the CDR3 DNA reads TGTGCCAGCAGCTTGTGGATAAACACTGAAGCTTTCTTT. It codes for CASSLWINTEAFF.